This TCR beta chain was obtained from a study of OX40 agonist ivuxolimab in advanced cancers. About this clone: The antigen remains undetermined.

Study results and limitations: Expanded peripheral T cells had an undetermined antigen specificity. Averaging showed that CD8+ T cells had more expanded clones than CD4+ did. Circulating CD4+ and CD8+ T cells showed clonal expansion by week 6 at 0.1 to 3.0 mg/kg.

TCRdb keeps only in-frame clones here, not all; method: immunoSEQ multiplex PCR. The table lists fewer than 100,000 clones, 86% of them singletons. V gave up 6 bases and J gave up 3 bases, with 23 bases separating them. The CDR3 runs to 17 residues. Sample: CD4+ or CD8+ T cells sorted from blood, taken in a trial of the OX40 agonist ivuxolimab. The rearrangement links TRBV23-1 to TRBJ2-5, with D perhaps matching TRBD1 (6 bases). TRBV23-1 is assigned to the ORF class and has an uncertain function. This TCR derives from an adult with an advanced solid tumor such as melanoma, head and neck, liver or kidney cancer. CDR3 in amino acids: CASSRNSDRELEETQYF. As DNA, the CDR3 is TGCGCCAGCAGCCGAAACTCGGACAGAGAGTTGGAAGAGACCCAGTACTTC.